Each of the 6 T cell receptor beta chains below was sequenced from the same sample in a study of PD-L1 blockade in urothelial cancer. Specified time point: pretreatment peripheral blood. Using immunoSEQ multiplex PCR, the repertoire was profiled, and TCRdb retains in-frame clones only, with some absent. Of fewer than 50,000 clones in the sample, about four fifths were seen once. Sequencing used PBMCs, obtained around atezolizumab (anti-PD-L1) treatment. These receptors were taken from a man between 70 and 80 years old with urothelial cancer.

This clone showed up just a few times. The rearrangement joins TRBV7-9 to TRBJ1-2; 10 bases fit TRBD1. CDR3 length equals 17 residues. V trimming: 1 base; J trimming: 0 bases; junction bases outside the gene matches: 5. Germline CDR1 is SEHNR and CDR2 is FQNEAQ (reference sequence). CDR3 sequence reads: CASSLGPGQGPNYGYTF. Written as DNA, the CDR3 is TGTGCCAGCAGCTTAGGGCCGGGACAGGGGCCTAACTATGGCTACACCTTC.

CDR3 region: CASSPLNRNDGGEKLFF. DNA for the CDR3: TGTGCCAGCAGTCCACTCAACAGGAACGACGGGGGGGAAAAACTGTTTTTT. This rearrangement joins TRBV28 to TRBJ1-4; TRBD1 might be the D (5 bases). Germline V gene lookup returns CDR1 MDHEN and CDR2 SYDVKM. Trimming cost V 5 bases and J 8 bases, with 24 bases left between them. The length of the CDR3 is 17 residues.

The V call is TRBV5-6, the J call TRBJ2-7; TRBD1 aligns across 11 bases. The trim removed 2 bases at V and 4 bases at J, leaving 8 bases unmatched. Looked up from germline, CDR1 is SGHDT and CDR2 is YYEEEE. This CDR3 comprises 16 residues. As DNA, the CDR3 is TGTGCCAGCAGCTTAGGGGGGGGACAGGGGGATTACGAGCAGTACTTC. It is translated as CASSLGGGQGDYEQYF.

V and J are TRBV2 and TRBJ2-1, with 12 positions matching TRBD2. V was clipped by 5 bases and J by 4 bases; unmatched bases: 3. The CDR3 covers 15 residues. The germline CDR1 and CDR2 sequences are SNHLY and FYNNEI. The CDR3 DNA reads as TGTGCCAGCAGTTGGACTAGCGGGACTTACAATGAGCAGTTCTTC. It codes for CASSWTSGTYNEQFF. Drawing the rest from reference TRBV2 and TRBJ2-1, the complete variable domain is EPEVTQTPSHQVTQMGQEVILRCVPISNHLYFYWYRQILGQKVEFLVSFYNNEISEKSEIFDDQFSVERPDGSNFTLKIRSTKLEDSAMYFCASSWTSGTYNEQFFGPGTRLTVL.

The rearrangement links TRBV11-2 to TRBJ2-1; 7 nucleotides agree with TRBD2. This CDR3 has 15 amino acids. With V trimmed by 3 bases and J by 10 bases, 12 bases remained unmatched. The germline CDR1 and CDR2 sequences are SGHAT and FQNNGV. The DNA of the CDR3 is TGTGCCAGCAGCTTCGGGACTATCTGGCGGCGAGAGCAGTTCTTC. As protein: CASSFGTIWRREQFF. Variable domain in full (rest from reference TRBV11-2 and TRBJ2-1): EAGVAQSPRYKIIEKRQSVAFWCNPISGHATLYWYQQILGQGPKLLIQFQNNGVVDDSQLPKDRFSAERLKGVDSTLKIQPAKLEDSAVYLCASSFGTIWRREQFFGPGTRLTVL.

The V gene is TRBV5-1, the J gene TRBJ2-1, with TRBD2 as a possible D gene (5 bases). Per germline, CDR1 SGHRS and CDR2 YFSETQ. V lost 0 bases to trimming and J lost 3 bases, with 7 bases between them. The CDR3 totals 14 residues. The CDR3 DNA sequence: TGCGCCAGCAGCTTGGCTAGCCTCTACAATGAGCAGTTCTTC. Residues: CASSLASLYNEQFF.